Listed below are T cell receptor beta chains from one sample, sequenced in a study of T cells in Graves' hyperthyroidism and ophthalmopathy. MiXCR was run by TCRdb on the multiplex PCR reads, yielding one entry per CDR3 protein. The sample has roughly 700,000 distinct CDR3 sequences, 15% to 20% seen once. Sequencing used blood. These receptors originate from a man between 50 and 59 years old with Graves' hyperthyroidism. The conserved cysteine and the conserved F or W are not part of the CDR3 here. The order of the fields is V gene, CDR3 protein.

>TRBV19
ASSILAGGPYEQY
>TRBV12-3/TRBV12-4
ASSPTGRLKQPQH
>TRBV20-1
SAGDREETQY
>TRBV27
ASSPLSTFSTDTQY
>TRBV28
ASSFQTGGGTDTQY
>TRBV3-1
ASSQPLVRGGYNEQF
>TRBV7-3
ASSISVLDTQY
>TRBV27
ASTHWGGQATDTQY
>TRBV10-1
ASSESLAGFNEQF
>TRBV4-3
ASSQEGEKLF
>TRBV29-1
SVEDPSGRLAHEQY
>TRBV4-1
ASSQVGLANEQF
>TRBV6-1
ASSESGANVLT
>TRBV19
ASNDGLGSYEQY
>TRBV6-5
ASSYFVTPPGIGNTEAF
>TRBV2
ASSGSSGRGNIQY
>TRBV2
QGLAGGRYEQY
>TRBV27
ASRNIRDTHYANTEAF
>TRBV12-3/TRBV12-4
ASSTGPGNYEQY
>TRBV5-6
ASSLDQDDYGYT
>TRBV2
ASSVGRTYGYT
>TRBV7-9
ASSLERGQGSYGYT
>TRBV27
ASGSTGLHEQY
>TRBV6-2/TRBV6-3
ASRPDSYYGYT
>TRBV15
ATSARDRENLREKLF
>TRBV5-1
ASSVTPGQTTDTQY
>TRBV6-1
ASRTGTVTYEQY
>TRBV6-1
ASRDRTPYEQY
>TRBV27
ASSTMTGSNSPLH
>TRBV6-5
ASSYSISSSYEQY
>TRBV7-9
ASSPTSGTSGSSYEQY
>TRBV7-9
ASSLGPISGNTIY
>TRBV12-3/TRBV12-4
ASSPAAAYEQY
>TRBV5-6
ASSLAGQGADTQY
>TRBV5-1
ASSLTLAGQETQY
>TRBV6-1
ASSPVSNNEQF
>TRBV15
ATSRDSPATNEKLF
>TRBV28
ASSLRGDEQY
>TRBV5-1
ASSSPETTDTQY
>TRBV3-1
ASSQGPPSASTGEQY
>TRBV10-1
ASSESRAGGLETQY
>TRBV13
ASSLLLGSYEQY
>TRBV28
ASSFDGTGGHEQY
>TRBV7-3
ASSLGLADIYEQY
>TRBV25-1
ASRGAGVRDTQY
>TRBV19
ASSTDTSYYEQY
>TRBV18
ASSPDRASYEQY
>TRBV5-1
ASSLEGGPEQY
>TRBV24-1
ATSDGRSVGSYEQY
>TRBV24-1
ATSEGTSGRTDTQY
>TRBV24-1
ATSDLMTGTGAF
>TRBV7-3
ASSRYRGYEQY
>TRBV20-1
SGSSRFRRDRSYSQY
>TRBV27
ASRPYSGGLTEQY
>TRBV4-1
ASSQDRTSPTLEQY
>TRBV7-9
ASSLIRGRDYEQY
>TRBV3-1
ASSRFGGLTEAF
>TRBV27
ASSATGGNLGYNEQF
>TRBV14
ASSQGRAGSYNEQF
>TRBV3-1
ASSQTIYREELF